This is a list of T cell receptor beta chains from one sample in a study of cytomegalovirus exposure and HLA in healthy donors. Generated by immunoSEQ multiplex PCR, the TCRdb table keeps only in-frame clones and is missing some. The data show some 190,000 clones, 75% to 80% seen once. Input material: PBMCs. The receptors derive from a woman in her twenties or thirties in good health and CMV-seropositive. Each CDR3 is given with its conserved first and last residue.

V: TRBV7-6
J: TRBJ2-1
length: 15
CDR3: CASSPALAGVSEQFF

V: TRBV6-1
J: TRBJ2-7
length: 13
CDR3: CASRQGLPYEQYF

V: TRBV5-6
J: TRBJ1-6
length: 14
CDR3: CASSLGRSGSPLHF

V: TRBV6-1
J: TRBJ2-6
length: 16
CDR3: CASSEASGGGANVLTF

V: TRBV4-2
J: TRBJ2-7
length: 15
CDR3: CASSQDRGRAYEQYF

V: TRBV7-2
J: TRBJ2-7
length: 14
CDR3: CASSLDGRAYEQYF

V: TRBV27
J: TRBJ2-3
length: 15
CDR3: CASRGQGMGTDTQYF

V: TRBV6-5
J: TRBJ2-7
length: 15
CDR3: CASSRTGTRAYEQYF

V: TRBV5-1
J: TRBJ1-1
length: 15
CDR3: CASSLDTGMNTEAFF

V: TRBV5-5
J: TRBJ1-4
length: 14
CDR3: CASSAGGRGEKLFF

V: TRBV30
J: TRBJ1-1
length: 14
CDR3: CAWSVNRRNTEAFF

V: TRBV5-3
J: TRBJ2-3
length: 19
CDR3: CARSRKARWERGGIDTQYF

V: TRBV9
J: TRBJ2-1
length: 18
CDR3: CASSRTGTSGGSYNEQFF

V: TRBV5-5
J: TRBJ1-1
length: 13
CDR3: CASRFDINTEAFF

V: TRBV28
J: TRBJ2-7
length: 14
CDR3: CASTLRDRLYEQYF

V: TRBV19
J: TRBJ2-1
length: 15
CDR3: CASSISGSSYNEQFF

V: TRBV11-2
J: TRBJ1-3
length: 16
CDR3: CASSLSGRGSGNTIYF

V: TRBV28
J: TRBJ2-2
length: 16
CDR3: CASSLFSGFNTGELFF

V: TRBV9
J: TRBJ2-6
length: 19
CDR3: CASSVAADRGLSGANVLTF

V: TRBV9
J: TRBJ2-5
length: 15
CDR3: CASSVSTSGQETQYF

V: TRBV11-2
J: TRBJ2-7
length: 14
CDR3: CASSLAWRSYEQYF

V: TRBV7-3
J: TRBJ1-2
length: 16
CDR3: CASSPGQPSLENGYTF

V: TRBV7-8
J: TRBJ2-7
length: 14
CDR3: CASSLAGVAYEQYF

V: TRBV28
J: TRBJ1-1
length: 14
CDR3: CASSSTTRATEAFF

V: TRBV7-3
J: TRBJ2-5
length: 16
CDR3: CASSSFEASSQETQYF

V: TRBV28
J: TRBJ1-5
length: 12
CDR3: CLSGRREEPQHF

V: TRBV23-1
J: TRBJ2-5
length: 13
CDR3: CASSQPGLKTQYF

V: TRBV28
J: TRBJ2-1
length: 14
CDR3: CASSLPDRGNEQFF

V: TRBV27
J: TRBJ1-1
length: 16
CDR3: CASSLRDRGRNTEAFF

V: TRBV30
J: TRBJ2-7
length: 13
CDR3: CACEWRGAYEQYF

V: TRBV6-6
J: TRBJ2-7
length: 12
CDR3: CASRQGAGEQYF

V: TRBV11-3
J: TRBJ1-1
length: 14
CDR3: CASSPVGEGTEAFF

V: TRBV29-1
J: TRBJ1-2
length: 15
CDR3: CSTRDRGLMPYGYTF

V: TRBV5-6
J: TRBJ2-3
length: 11
CDR3: CASSLFDTQYF

V: TRBV9
J: TRBJ1-4
length: 14
CDR3: CASSTQGMGEKLFF

V: TRBV7-8
J: TRBJ2-7
length: 15
CDR3: CASSLSRDTFYEQYF

V: TRBV21-1
J: TRBJ2-6
length: 16
CDR3: CASSSPQGSGANVLTF

V: TRBV6-1
J: TRBJ2-3
length: 16
CDR3: CASSEALSGGTDTQYF

V: TRBV5-4
J: TRBJ2-3
length: 16
CDR3: CASSLGLAGLTDTQYF

V: TRBV6-5
J: TRBJ2-7
length: 14
CDR3: CASSYARGSYEQYF

V: TRBV28
J: TRBJ1-1
length: 12
CDR3: CASSSGTGSTFF

V: TRBV6-6
J: TRBJ2-7
length: 14
CDR3: CASSYLAGGYEQYF

V: TRBV27
J: TRBJ2-1
length: 17
CDR3: CASSPSLAGGPQNEQFF

V: TRBV7-8
J: TRBJ2-7
length: 12
CDR3: CASSVTGAEQYF

V: TRBV30
J: TRBJ1-1
length: 13
CDR3: CAWDFKQGGEAFF

V: TRBV9
J: TRBJ2-7
length: 14
CDR3: CASSVSGGDYEQYF

V: TRBV19
J: TRBJ2-7
length: 12
CDR3: CASNIPGNEQYF

V: TRBV18
J: TRBJ1-1
length: 16
CDR3: CASSPLSVGLNTEAFF

V: TRBV9
J: TRBJ2-7
length: 15
CDR3: CASSVEAGGGYEQYF

V: TRBV28
J: TRBJ2-2
length: 16
CDR3: CASNPSGGENTGELFF

V: TRBV28
J: TRBJ2-5
length: 12
CDR3: CASEGGQETQYF

V: TRBV18
J: TRBJ1-2
length: 14
CDR3: CASSPRQGNSGYTF

V: TRBV4-1
J: TRBJ1-2
length: 14
CDR3: CASSRLRGHKGYTF

V: TRBV7-6
J: TRBJ1-5
length: 12
CDR3: CASSMTGAPLHF

V: TRBV4-2
J: TRBJ2-1
length: 12
CDR3: CASSQGGFEQFF